This T cell receptor (beta chain) was observed in a study of CD8 T cells in ankylosing spondylitis. This clonotype occurred many times. Its antigen is undetermined. In making TCR beta libraries, quantitative 5'-RACE with molecular barcodes was used. MiXCR was run by TCRdb on the 5' RACE reads, yielding one entry per CDR3 protein. The sample lists 45,000 to 60,000 distinct CDR3 sequences, approximately 7.4% occurring once. Germline CDR1 is DFQATT and CDR2 is SNEGSKA (reference sequence). This CDR3 is 11 amino acids long. V lost 0 bases and J lost 8, with 7 bases in between. Findings and caveats of the study: Relatively rare in peripheral blood, disease-linked clones were also CD8+.

The origin of this receptor is a female donor with ankylosing spondylitis or in good health (not recorded which). Input material: blood, either unsorted or a sorted T cell fraction (not recorded which). The J gene is TRBJ1-2, the V gene TRBV20-1; D remains unclear. The chain's CDR3 is CSARETQGYTF. CDR3 in DNA: TGCAGTGCTAGAGAGACTCAAGGCTACACCTTC.